Listed here are 7 T cell receptor beta chains from one sample, sequenced in a study of T cell repertoires in cytomegalovirus infection (dated by TCRdb to the late 2010s). Instrument on record: Illumina HiSeq 1500. TCRdb cleaned the public reads at Q25 with fastp, built clones with MiXCR and kept in-frame beta chains. Each entry merges the rows of one CDR3 protein and shows their most common DNA and genes. Recorded for this sample are 300,000 to 400,000 distinct CDR3 sequences; about 29% of them occurred a single time. Clones ranked in the top ten supply roughly 20% of the sample. The antigens these receptors bind are not known. The treatment or condition label here, explained by the study, means: in vitro stimulation with specific CMV peptide epitopes to enrich CMV-specific T cells. The specimen was cultured PBMCs, collected from culture after CMV antigen stimulation. Receptor source: a human donor in good health (CMV status not recorded). Some clones in this sample may be carry-over from other donors' samples.

This clonotype has a handful of counts. This chain connects TRBV7-3 to TRBJ1-2; TRBD1 agrees at 7 bases. The germline V gene has CDR1 SGHTA and CDR2 FQGTGA. The length of the CDR3 is 18 residues. V lost 2 bases and J lost 8; bases outside the gene matches: 20. CDR3 residues: CASSLGLEADRAKEGYTF. Written as DNA, the CDR3 is TGTGCCAGCAGCTTAGGGCTGGAAGCCGACAGGGCCAAGGAGGGCTACACCTTC. Full variable domain (missing parts from reference TRBV7-3 and TRBJ1-2): GAGVSQTPSNKVTEKGKYVELRCDPISGHTALYWYRQSLGQGPEFLIYFQGTGAADDSGLPNDRFFAVRPEGSVSTLKIQRTERGDSAVYLCASSLGLEADRAKEGYTFGSGTRLTVV.

The J gene is TRBJ2-5, the V gene TRBV6-5; D call uncertain. The germline V gene encodes CDR1 MNHEY and CDR2 SVGAGI. V lost 2 bases, J lost 4 bases, and 5 bases lay in between. The CDR3 totals 12 residues. CDR3 in DNA: TGTGCCAGCAGTTACGTAGGAGAGACCCAGTACTTC. As protein: CASSYVGETQYF.

J is TRBJ2-3 and V is TRBV15; 11 nucleotides align to TRBD2. There are 19 residues in the CDR3. V was clipped by 0 bases and J by 6 bases; unmatched bases: 14. Germline CDR1 and CDR2: LNHNV and YYDKDF (reference sequence). In DNA form, the CDR3 reads TGTGCCACCAGCAGAGATCTCGGCGGTAGCGGGGGGGCTCTGGATACGCAGTATTTT. It codes for CATSRDLGGSGGALDTQYF.

This clonotype showed up many times. This chain joins TRBV7-8 and TRBJ2-7; possibly TRBD2 for D (6 bases). Germline V gene lookup returns CDR1 SGHVS and CDR2 FQNEAQ. V gave up 5 bases and J gave up 3 bases, with 14 bases separating them. The CDR3 runs to 14 residues. The CDR3 nucleotides are TGTGCCAGCAGCCCCGGGACTGAGCGCTACGAGCAGTACTTC. It is translated as CASSPGTERYEQYF.

This clonotype was counted only a few times. This chain connects TRBV25-1 to TRBJ2-1, with no clear D. CDR1 and CDR2 (germline): MGHDK, SYGVNS. Trimming shortened V by 3 bases and J by 0 bases, and 15 bases separated the two germline ends. The CDR3 spans 17 residues. CDR3 in DNA: TGTGCCAGCAGTGATTCACAGTATAGAAGCTCCTACAATGAGCAGTTCTTC. It yields the protein CASSDSQYRSSYNEQFF.

This clonotype came up a few times. This rearrangement joins TRBV25-1 to TRBJ1-5, with 8 positions matching TRBD1. Germline V gene sequence: CDR1 MGHDK, CDR2 SYGVNS. Unmatched junction bases numbered 9, after V lost 6 bases and J lost 5 bases. This CDR3 has 15 residues. The CDR3: CASRETGAPDQPQHF. CDR3 nucleotide sequence: TGTGCCAGCAGGGAGACAGGGGCCCCCGATCAGCCCCAGCATTTT.

V gene TRBV28 combines with J gene TRBJ2-7; 10 nucleotides align to TRBD2. The CDR3 sequence is 15 residues long. The J segment lost 0 bases and the V segment lost 5 bases, leaving 4 bases of the junction unmatched. CDR1 and CDR2 (germline): MDHEN, SYDVKM. The CDR3 nucleotides read TGTGCCAGCAGTCCATGGACTAGCGGCTCCTACGAGCAGTACTTC. Its translation: CASSPWTSGSYEQYF.